A single sample is the source of the 23 T cell receptor beta chains below, sequenced in a study of T-cell reconstitution after alpha-beta-depleted transplantation in children. The TCRbeta library was prepared with unique molecular identifiers. TCRdb re-called the PCR reads with MiXCR, one entry per CDR3 protein. The table records tens of thousands of distinct CDR3 sequences, approximately 11% of them present only once. Source: PBMCs from the stem cell graft donor, taken from the stem cell graft. The origin of the receptors is a human donor who donated a stem cell graft to a child with chronic granulomatous disease.

This clonotype was detected only once. The V call is TRBV20-1, the J call TRBJ2-1; the D gene is possibly TRBD2 (6 bases). Deletions cut 5 bases from V and 7 bases from J, with 12 bases between. The V gene's germline CDR1 is DFQATT and CDR2 SNEGSKA (reference sequence). The CDR3 is made up of 12 amino acids. CDR3 amino acids: CSAGGAGNEQFF. Here the CDR3 DNA reads TGCAGTGCTGGAGGGGCGGGGAATGAGCAGTTCTTC.

This clonotype was counted ten times or more. V is TRBV12-3 or TRBV12-4 and J is TRBJ1-5; TRBD1 aligns across 8 bases. The CDR3 loop spans 15 amino acids. V gave up 4 bases and J gave up 0 bases; unmatched junction bases: 2. CDR3 bases: TGTGCCAGCAGTTCGGACAGGGTTAGCAATCAGCCCCAGCATTTT. It codes for CASSSDRVSNQPQHF.

This clonotype came up many times. V gene TRBV7-9 combines with J gene TRBJ2-1; tentative D call: TRBD1 (6 bases). Trimming shortened V by 11 bases and J by 5 bases, and 13 bases separated the two germline ends. Germline V gene sequence: CDR1 SEHNR, CDR2 FQNEAQ (reference sequence). This CDR3 has 12 residues. CDR3 sequence (DNA): TGTGCCCTCCACAGGGATAACAATGAGCAGTTCTTC. It is translated as CALHRDNNEQFF.

This clonotype was picked up many times. CDR3 in amino acids: CSVEGLAGVSYNEQFF. CDR3 coding DNA: TGCAGCGTTGAAGGACTAGCGGGAGTCTCCTACAATGAGCAGTTCTTC. The gene calls are TRBV29-1 and TRBJ2-1; 12 bases align to TRBD2. There are 16 residues in the CDR3. Germline CDR1 reads SQVTM; CDR2 reads ANQGSEA. V shed 1 base, J shed 0 bases, and the junction held 1 base outside the gene matches.

This clonotype was recorded at least ten times. CDR3 DNA: TGTGCCAGCAGTGGGAGAGGGCGGATGAACACTGAAGCTTTCTTT. This encodes CASSGRGRMNTEAFF. This chain links TRBV25-1 with TRBJ1-1; D remains ambiguous. This CDR3 comprises 15 residues. Germline CDR1 reads MGHDK; CDR2 reads SYGVNS. Deletions cut 4 bases from V and 0 bases from J, with 12 bases between.

This clonotype has ten or more counts. CDR3 protein: CASALGRGIDEKLFF. The CDR3 DNA follows: TGCGCCAGCGCCCTTGGGAGGGGAATCGATGAAAAACTGTTTTTT. The rearrangement uses TRBV5-1 and TRBJ1-4, with D perhaps matching TRBD1 (5 bases). The V and J ends lost 7 bases and 6 bases respectively, with 19 bases between them. CDR1 is SGHRS, CDR2 YFSETQ, per germline. The CDR3 is 15 amino acids. The variable domain in full, with the rest retrieved from reference TRBV5-1 and TRBJ1-4, is KAGVTQTPRYLIKTRGQQVTLSCSPISGHRSVSWYQQTPGQGLQFLFEYFSETQRNKGNFPGRFSGRQFSNSRSEMNVSTLELGDSALYLCASALGRGIDEKLFFGSGTQLSVL.

Ten or more counts support this clonotype. The chain couples TRBV3-1 to TRBJ2-7; D might be TRBD1 or TRBD2, each matching 6 bases. V lost 1 base, J lost 6 bases, and 13 bases lay in between. Germline CDR1 reads LGHDT; CDR2 reads YNNKEL (reference sequence). The CDR3 is made up of 14 amino acids. The chain's CDR3 is CASSQGGAFAEQYF. DNA for the CDR3: TGTGCCAGCAGCCAAGGGGGGGCGTTTGCCGAGCAGTACTTC.

This clonotype was counted at least ten times. The chain couples TRBV20-1 to TRBJ2-7; D tentatively reads TRBD1 or TRBD2 (5 bases each). CDR1 and CDR2 (germline): DFQATT, SNEGSKA (reference sequence). CDR3 length equals 12 residues. Trimming left V 3 bases short and J 2 bases short, with 8 bases between. CDR3 DNA sequence: TGCAGTGCTAGGGGGGACGCCTACGAGCAGTACTTC. Its protein product is CSARGDAYEQYF.

This clonotype was detected many times. The rearrangement uses TRBV7-6 and TRBJ2-1; possibly TRBD1 for D (6 bases). This CDR3 spans 13 amino acids. Germline CDR1 is SGHVS and CDR2 is FNYEAQ. Trimming pared 3 bases from V and 9 bases from J, leaving 12 bases between. Here the CDR3 reads CASSFPQDSEQFF. CDR3 coding DNA: TGTGCCAGCAGCTTCCCCCAGGACAGTGAGCAGTTCTTC.

This clonotype was seen ten or more times. V is TRBV21-1 and J is TRBJ1-1; TRBD1 reflects the table's D call only, with no check against the DNA. TRBV21-1 is reported as a pseudogene. This CDR3 spans 15 amino acids. The CDR3 DNA follows: TGTGCCAGCAGCAAAGGGGGCAGCATGAACACTGAAGCTTTCTTT. This sequence encodes CASSKGGSMNTEAFF.

This clonotype has ten or more counts. CDR3 residues: CATSRVGGLPGPRLNTGELFF. In DNA form, the CDR3 reads TGTGCCACCAGCAGAGTTGGGGGCCTCCCGGGACCAAGACTGAACACCGGGGAGCTGTTTTTT. The V call is TRBV15, the J call TRBJ2-2; D possibly corresponds to TRBD1 (6 bases). Germline V CDR1 and CDR2: LNHNV, YYDKDF (reference sequence). V was pared by 1 base and J by 1 base, with 25 bases between. CDR3 size: 21 residues.

There are many counts of this clonotype. The chain combines TRBV24-1 with TRBJ2-5; D remains unclear. The CDR3 totals 18 residues. Trimming removed 4 bases at V and 0 bases at J, with 20 bases between. Germline V gives CDR1 KGHDR, CDR2 SFDVKD. The CDR3 coding sequence is TGTGCCACCAGTGACCCCCTCGCCGGTATAACATACCAAGAGACCCAGTACTTC. Translating it yields CATSDPLAGITYQETQYF.

The sample holds many counts of this clonotype. The J gene is TRBJ2-7, the V gene TRBV7-2; 8 nucleotides match TRBD1. CDR3 length equals 13 residues. The ends lost 5 bases at V and 4 bases at J; junction bases unmatched: 4. CDR1 SGHTA and CDR2 FQGNSA come from the germline V gene. The CDR3 sequence is CASSLRGPYEQYF. The CDR3 DNA reads as TGTGCCAGCAGCCTCAGGGGGCCTTACGAGCAGTACTTC.

This clonotype was detected many times. The chain has TRBV3-1 and TRBJ1-2; D ambiguous. CDR3 size: 13 residues. The germline V and J ends were trimmed by 0 bases and 6 bases, with 8 bases remaining between them. Germline loops: CDR1 LGHDT, CDR2 YNNKEL (reference sequence). In DNA form, the CDR3 reads TGTGCCAGCAGCCAAGACAGGTCTCATGGCTACACCTTC. Its protein product is CASSQDRSHGYTF. Full variable domain (missing parts from reference TRBV3-1 and TRBJ1-2): DTAVSQTPKYLVTQMGNDKSIKCEQNLGHDTMYWYKQDSKKFLKIMFSYNNKELIINETVPNRFSPKSPDKAHLNLHINSLELGDSAVYFCASSQDRSHGYTFGSGTRLTVV.

This clonotype was detected ten times or more. The genes are TRBV5-1 and TRBJ2-1; 8 bases align to TRBD2. Germline lookup yields CDR1 SGHRS and CDR2 YFSETQ. Trimming cost V 5 bases and J 0 bases; bases outside gene matches: 4. This CDR3 spans 15 amino acids. The CDR3, as DNA: TGCGCCAGCAGGACTAGCGCGAGCTCCTACAATGAGCAGTTCTTC. As protein: CASRTSASSYNEQFF. The whole variable domain, filled in from reference TRBV5-1 and TRBJ2-1, reads KAGVTQTPRYLIKTRGQQVTLSCSPISGHRSVSWYQQTPGQGLQFLFEYFSETQRNKGNFPGRFSGRQFSNSRSEMNVSTLELGDSALYLCASRTSASSYNEQFFGPGTRLTVL.

This clonotype was seen ten or more times. CDR3 in amino acids: CASSPPAAQETQYF. The DNA of the CDR3 is TGTGCCAGCAGCCCCCCAGCGGCCCAAGAGACCCAGTACTTC. The chain couples TRBV9 to TRBJ2-5; D is possibly TRBD2 (5 bases). Trimming took 4 bases from V and 1 from J, leaving 11 bases between them. CDR1 is SGDLS, CDR2 YYNGEE, per germline. The length of the CDR3 is 14 residues.

The table lists this clonotype with many counts. The chain carries TRBV11-1 and TRBJ2-5, with 16 bases aligning to TRBD2. V lost 4 bases and J lost 2; bases outside the gene matches: 7. The CDR3 runs to 18 residues. The V gene's germline CDR1 is SGHAT and CDR2 FQDESV (reference sequence). CDR3 in amino acids: CASSSGLAGGPAQETQYF. CDR3 DNA: TGTGCCAGCAGCTCGGGACTAGCGGGAGGGCCGGCTCAAGAGACCCAGTACTTC.

Ten or more counts support this clonotype. This chain uses TRBV15 with TRBJ1-1, with D possibly matching TRBD1 (5 bases). The V and J ends lost 0 bases and 8 bases respectively, with 13 bases between them. CDR3 length: 14 amino acids. The V gene's germline CDR1 is LNHNV and CDR2 YYDKDF (reference sequence). Here the CDR3 DNA reads TGTGCCACCAGCAGAGAACCGGGACCTCGAGAAGCTTTCTTT. Protein sequence: CATSREPGPREAFF.

This clonotype was seen repeatedly, ten times or more. The chain joins TRBV7-2 to TRBJ1-1; D remains unclear. Trimming removed 6 bases at V and 2 bases at J, with 10 bases between. Looked up from germline, CDR1 is SGHTA and CDR2 is FQGNSA. The CDR3 loop spans 13 amino acids. CDR3 nucleotide sequence: TGTGCCAGCAGGTCGGGGAGAAACACTGAAGCTTTCTTT. Amino acid sequence: CASRSGRNTEAFF.

This clonotype was detected ten times or more. The rearrangement uses TRBV4-3 and TRBJ2-7, with 8 bases aligning to TRBD1. Germline CDR1 and CDR2: LGHNA and YSLEER. Trimming cost V 3 bases and J 3 bases; bases outside gene matches: 10. CDR3 size: 16 residues. CDR3 sequence reads: CASSQINGQGFYEQYF. Here the CDR3 DNA reads TGCGCCAGCAGCCAGATTAACGGACAGGGTTTCTACGAGCAGTACTTC.

This clonotype occurred many times. This chain joins TRBV7-9 and TRBJ2-7, with D possibly matching TRBD1 (6 bases). V was cut by 5 bases and J by 4 bases, with 15 bases left in between. The CDR3 extends over 14 amino acids. CDR1 is SEHNR and CDR2 is FQNEAQ in the germline V gene (reference sequence). CDR3 sequence reads: CASSVSGQGYEQYF. CDR3 in DNA: TGTGCCAGCAGCGTCTCGGGACAAGGGTACGAGCAGTACTTC.

This clonotype has only a few counts. A read error may account for a junction end that differs from germline. The rearrangement joins TRBV3-1 to TRBJ1-1; the D is unclear. The length of the CDR3 is 15 residues. CDR1 is LGHDT, CDR2 YNNKEL, per germline (reference sequence). The CDR3 here is CASSKDPGRDTEAFF. The CDR3 DNA sequence: TGTGCCAGCAGCAAAGATCCGGGGAGGGACACTGAAGCTTTCTTT.

This clonotype was picked up many times. The chain is built from TRBV15 and TRBJ2-1; the D is unclear. From germline, CDR1 is LNHNV and CDR2 YYDKDF (reference sequence). With 1 base removed from V and 5 bases from J, the gap between germline ends came to 6 bases. The CDR3 loop spans 13 amino acids. The CDR3 DNA reads as TGTGCCACCAGCAGAGTTTCCGACAATGAGCAGTTCTTC. Translation gives CATSRVSDNEQFF.